This entry lists 30 T cell receptor beta chains sequenced from one sample in a study of molecular identifiers for immune sequencing clone quantification. MiXCR, run by TCRdb on the PCR reads, gives a single entry per CDR3 protein. The data hold around 470,000 distinct CDR3 sequences, with over 20% observed a single time. The sequenced material came from naive CD8+ T cells from blood, with Jurkat cell RNA spiked in. Indicated subset: FACS-sorted CD8+CD4-CCR7+CD45RA+ naive T cells. The receptors originated from a human donor in good health. Some libraries in this study had Jurkat cell RNA spiked in.

This clonotype was observed at least ten times. The chain couples TRBV6-2 or TRBV6-3 to TRBJ1-5, with 9 bases matching TRBD1. The CDR3 covers 14 residues. The ends lost 2 bases at V and 6 bases at J; junction bases unmatched: 2. CDR1 is MNHEY and CDR2 is SVGEGT in the germline V gene. CDR3 sequence (DNA): TGTGCCAGCAGTTACAGACAGGGGGTTCAGCCCCAGCATTTT. This encodes CASSYRQGVQPQHF.

This clonotype appeared many times. The V call is TRBV4-3, the J call TRBJ1-5; D unclear. Germline CDR1 is LGHNA and CDR2 is YSLEER. Trimming removed 0 bases at V and 1 base at J, with 10 bases between. There are 16 residues in the CDR3. CDR3 sequence (DNA): TGCGCCAGCAGCCAAGATCATGCGGGAAGCAATCAGCCCCAGCATTTT. Its protein is CASSQDHAGSNQPQHF.

This clonotype was counted a few times. The J gene is TRBJ1-3, the V gene TRBV20-1, with D unresolved. Germline-derived CDR1 and CDR2 are DFQATT and SNEGSKA (reference sequence). V lost 1 base and J 2 bases, leaving 15 bases between the germline ends. The CDR3 is made up of 16 amino acids. CDR3 protein: CSARGEGFIAGNTIYF. CDR3 bases: TGCAGTGCTAGAGGAGAAGGGTTCATCGCTGGAAACACCATATATTTT.

The chain carries TRBV4-3 and TRBJ2-3, with 8 bases matching TRBD2. The CDR3 totals 16 residues. Trimming removed 4 bases from V and 5 bases from J; junction bases left unmatched: 11. From germline, CDR1 is LGHNA and CDR2 YSLEER. In DNA, the CDR3 is TGCGCCAGCAGCCCCCGGGGGGGGGGGCATGGAGATACGCAGTATTTT. It codes for CASSPRGGGHGDTQYF.

This clonotype was seen more than once but under ten times. This chain joins TRBV27 and TRBJ2-7, with D perhaps TRBD2 (6 bases). Germline V CDR1 and CDR2: MNHEY, SMNVEV (reference sequence). The ends were cut back, 4 bases at V and 4 bases at J, with 17 bases in the middle. The CDR3 contains 15 residues. The CDR3 DNA follows: TGTGCCAGCAGTTGGGCGGGACCAGGACATTACGAGCAGTACTTC. This gives the protein CASSWAGPGHYEQYF.

The chain joins TRBV24-1 to TRBJ1-5, with D unclear. The germline gives CDR1 KGHDR, CDR2 SFDVKD. Deletions cut 7 bases from V and 6 bases from J, with 9 bases between. The CDR3 contains 12 residues. The CDR3 loop reads CATSVKGQPQHF. CDR3 coding DNA: TGTGCCACCAGCGTTAAGGGTCAGCCCCAGCATTTT.

This clonotype was recorded many times. V usage is TRBV18 and J usage is TRBJ2-6; TRBD1 matches at 7 bases. Germline trimming cut 8 bases from V and 0 bases from J; bases unmatched to any gene: 7. CDR1 is KGHSH and CDR2 is LQKENI in the germline V gene. This CDR3 is built from 16 residues. CDR3: CASTRDSHSGANVLTF. The CDR3 DNA sequence: TGTGCCAGCACTCGGGACAGCCACTCTGGGGCCAACGTCCTGACTTTC.

This clonotype came up many times. The chain couples TRBV28 to TRBJ1-5; a weak D match, TRBD1 (5 bases). Between the trimmed V and J ends, which lost 8 bases and 7 bases, there was a span of 12 bases. CDR3 length: 12 amino acids. Germline V gene sequence: CDR1 MDHEN, CDR2 SYDVKM. This CDR3 is CASQWGGQPQHF. CDR3 nucleotide sequence: TGTGCCAGCCAATGGGGGGGGCAGCCCCAGCATTTT. Filled out from reference TRBV28 and TRBJ1-5, the complete variable domain reads DVKVTQSSRYLVKRTGEKVFLECVQDMDHENMFWYRQDPGLGLRLIYFSYDVKMKEKGDIPEGYSVSREKKERFSLILESASTNQTSMYLCASQWGGQPQHFGDGTRLSIL.

In nucleotides, the CDR3 is TGTGCCAGCAGCTTAGTGATTGGGATCTGGGTGGAAAAACTGTTTTTT. Translation: CASSLVIGIWVEKLFF. The chain is built from TRBV7-9 and TRBJ1-4; D remains ambiguous. The length of the CDR3 is 16 residues. Trimming stripped 1 base from V and 8 bases from J, with 17 bases between. The germline V gene encodes CDR1 SEHNR and CDR2 FQNEAQ (reference sequence).

To note about this clonotype: At one end the junction does not follow the germline gene, possibly because of a read error. The chain has TRBV12-3 or TRBV12-4 and TRBJ2-1, with D possibly being TRBD2 (5 bases). CDR3 size: 12 residues. CDR3 sequence: CASSSQAVEQLF. The CDR3 DNA reads as TGTGCCAGCAGTTCACAAGCGGTTGAGCAGCTCTTC.

This clonotype came up many times. The V and J genes are TRBV7-9 and TRBJ1-1; D unclear. CDR1 is SEHNR and CDR2 is FQNEAQ in the germline V gene (reference sequence). The length of the CDR3 is 14 residues. V was shortened by 0 bases and J by 6 bases, with 11 bases between the two germline ends. DNA for the CDR3: TGTGCCAGCAGCTTAGCGACCACAGCTCCTGAAGCTTTCTTT. Translation gives CASSLATTAPEAFF.

This clonotype appeared a few times. The rearrangement links TRBV20-1 to TRBJ1-1; D remains unclear. Trimming took off 1 base at V and 3 bases at J, with 9 bases between the two ends. The CDR3 has 13 amino acids. Per the germline V gene, CDR1 is DFQATT and CDR2 is SNEGSKA (reference sequence). The CDR3 reads CSARVKGDTEAFF. For the CDR3, the DNA is TGCAGTGCTAGAGTAAAGGGTGACACTGAAGCTTTCTTT.

The table lists this clonotype with many counts. The chain joins TRBV7-2 to TRBJ1-1; D unresolved. Germline lookup yields CDR1 SGHTA and CDR2 FQGNSA. The CDR3 is 15 residues long. V was cut by 1 base and J by 0 bases, with 9 bases left in between. The CDR3 coding sequence is TGTGCCAGCAGCTTAGACAGACCACTGAACACTGAAGCTTTCTTT. This encodes CASSLDRPLNTEAFF.

Ten or more counts support this clonotype. The chain carries TRBV12-3 or TRBV12-4 and TRBJ1-4, with unresolved D. This CDR3 has 12 residues. The V end was cut by 6 bases, the J end by 6 bases, with 8 bases between. In DNA, the CDR3 is TGTGCCAGCAGCGAGAGTGATGAAAAACTGTTTTTT. Protein product: CASSESDEKLFF.

This clonotype showed up many times. V gene TRBV7-9 combines with J gene TRBJ1-1; D unclear. This CDR3 is 15 amino acids long. Trimming removed 4 bases from V and 6 bases from J, with 18 bases in between. Germline assignment: CDR1 SEHNR and CDR2 FQNEAQ (reference sequence). The chain's CDR3 is CASSYPRGVGAEAFF. The CDR3 DNA follows: TGTGCCAGCAGCTACCCCCGCGGGGTAGGAGCTGAAGCTTTCTTT.

The chain uses TRBV19 and TRBJ1-1; D remains ambiguous. V lost 6 bases and J lost 5, with 10 bases in between. The germline CDR1 and CDR2 sequences are LNHDA and SQIVND (reference sequence). This CDR3 has 12 amino acids. CDR3 protein: CASRKGMTEAFF. The CDR3 bases are TGTGCCAGTAGGAAAGGGATGACTGAAGCTTTCTTT.

V usage is TRBV12-3 or TRBV12-4 and J usage is TRBJ2-1; 10 bases match TRBD1. The CDR3 sequence is 16 residues long. The J segment lost 4 bases and the V segment lost 3 bases, leaving 6 bases of the junction unmatched. DNA for the CDR3: TGTGCCAGCAGTTTGACAGGGGGCAAGGGATACAATGAGCAGTTCTTC. This translates into CASSLTGGKGYNEQFF.

This clonotype occurred many times. The rearrangement uses TRBV7-9 and TRBJ2-3; 7 bases map to TRBD2. The CDR3 spans 16 residues. Unmatched junction bases numbered 13, after V lost 6 bases and J lost 4 bases. CDR1 and CDR2 (germline): SEHNR, FQNEAQ (reference sequence). For the CDR3, the DNA is TGTGCCAGCAGTCCCATTTTGTGGGAGGGTCCAGATACGCAGTATTTT. It is translated as CASSPILWEGPDTQYF.

The V and J genes are TRBV4-3 and TRBJ2-5; possible D gene TRBD2, 5 bases. Germline assignment: CDR1 LGHNA and CDR2 YSLEER. The germline V and J ends were trimmed by 1 base and 1 base, with 10 bases remaining between them. This CDR3 is built from 15 residues. This CDR3 is CASSQVRSGQETQYF. The DNA for the CDR3 is TGCGCCAGCAGCCAAGTTAGGAGCGGCCAAGAGACCCAGTACTTC.

This clonotype was counted a few times. The V call is TRBV7-6, the J call TRBJ2-2; unclear D gene. Trimming took off 3 bases at V and 3 bases at J, with 11 bases between the two ends. CDR3 length: 15 residues. Germline V gene lookup returns CDR1 SGHVS and CDR2 FNYEAQ. CDR3 amino acids: CASSFFPEDTGELFF. Here the CDR3 DNA reads TGTGCCAGCAGCTTCTTTCCTGAGGACACCGGGGAGCTGTTTTTT.

This clonotype was picked up many times. This rearrangement joins TRBV4-3 to TRBJ2-3; no clear D. The length of the CDR3 is 14 residues. Germline values: CDR1 LGHNA, CDR2 YSLEER. V lost 2 bases, J lost 1 base, and 7 bases lay in between. CDR3 DNA sequence: TGCGCCAGCAGCCAACAGGAAGGCACAGATACGCAGTATTTT. It encodes CASSQQEGTDTQYF.

On this clonotype itself: A read error may explain this, as a much larger clone is one base away. The rearrangement joins TRBV20-1 to TRBJ1-1; tentative D call: TRBD1 (5 bases). The CDR3 length is 14 residues. Per germline, CDR1 DFQATT and CDR2 SNEGSKA (reference sequence). V gave up 6 bases and J gave up 2 bases, with 16 bases separating them. The CDR3 loop is CSAACHRGNTEAFF. The CDR3 DNA is TGCAGTGCGGCGTGTCATCGGGGCAACACTGAAGCTTTCTTT.

This clonotype was recorded many times. The CDR3 sequence is CASSVGRGTEAFF. The CDR3 DNA sequence: TGTGCCAGCAGCGTAGGCAGGGGCACTGAAGCTTTCTTT. This chain uses TRBV9 with TRBJ1-1, with D possibly matching TRBD1 (6 bases). Germline V gene lookup returns CDR1 SGDLS and CDR2 YYNGEE. CDR3 length: 13 residues. Trimming left V 0 bases short and J 4 bases short, with 7 bases between.

As for this clonotype: This sequence may be a read error, since a much larger clone differs from it by one base. The chain has TRBV12-3 or TRBV12-4 and TRBJ1-1; 9 nucleotides align to TRBD1. CDR3 length: 15 amino acids. For the CDR3, the DNA is TGTGCCAGCAGGCAAACGGGACAGGGTAGCGCTGAAGCTTCCTTT. It encodes CASRQTGQGSAEASF.

CDR3 amino acids: CASSQEQGDSYEQYF. As DNA, the CDR3 is TGCGCCAGCAGCCAAGAACAAGGGGACAGCTACGAGCAGTACTTC. The chain is built from TRBV4-3 and TRBJ2-7, with 7 bases lining up with TRBD1. The CDR3 runs to 15 residues. V lost 0 bases, J lost 3 bases, and 5 bases stayed unmatched. Germline CDR1 is LGHNA and CDR2 is YSLEER.

Notes on this clonotype: A much more abundant neighbour one base away suggests this may be a read error. This chain connects TRBV5-1 to TRBJ2-2, with a possible D match to TRBD2 (6 bases). This CDR3 is built from 15 residues. In germline, CDR1 is SGHRS, CDR2 YFSETQ. CDR3 nucleotides: TGCGCCAGCAGCTTGCGGACAACGAACACCGGGGGGCTGTTTTTT. As protein: CASSLRTTNTGGLFF.

The chain carries TRBV12-3 or TRBV12-4 and TRBJ2-7; 7 bases match TRBD1. V lost 1 base, J lost 5 bases, and 5 bases stayed unmatched. The CDR3 has 14 residues. CDR3 sequence (DNA): TGTGCCAGCAGTTTAGGACAGGGTATCGACGAGCAGTACTTC. Translated: CASSLGQGIDEQYF.

The chain employs TRBV12-3 or TRBV12-4 and TRBJ2-4, with D maybe TRBD2 (6 bases). Trimming shortened V by 8 bases and J by 4 bases, and 15 bases separated the two germline ends. The CDR3 has 14 amino acids. The CDR3 loop is CASVGGALKNIQYF. CDR3 nucleotides: TGTGCCAGCGTTGGAGGGGCGCTGAAAAACATTCAGTACTTC.

The J gene is TRBJ2-7, the V gene TRBV7-2; 9 bases are a match to TRBD1. The CDR3 is made up of 15 amino acids. In germline, CDR1 is SGHTA, CDR2 FQGNSA. V shed 2 bases and J 2 bases; nucleotides not matched to a gene: 4. The CDR3 reads CASSLRDRVTYEQYF. CDR3 coding DNA: TGTGCCAGCAGCTTAAGGGACAGGGTCACCTACGAGCAGTACTTC.

This clonotype was recorded at least ten times. The V call is TRBV27, the J call TRBJ2-3, with D uncertain. Germline V lookup: CDR1 MNHEY, CDR2 SMNVEV (reference sequence). V dropped 4 bases and J dropped 5 bases, with 7 bases sitting between them. The CDR3 has 12 amino acids. CDR3: CASSSYRDTQYF. CDR3 bases: TGTGCCAGCAGTTCCTATAGAGATACGCAGTATTTT.